The TCR beta chain under discussion was sequenced for a study of T cell repertoires in cytomegalovirus infection. As for the study in general: CMV epitopes, recently identified HLA-C-restricted and well-studied HLA-B-restricted, were used. Shared public TCR beta signatures pointed to both CMV infection and a matching HLA type.

Overall study findings and caveats: HLA-C-restricted CMV-specific TCR beta clonotypes were dominant in the ex vivo response. Pooled public TCR beta family frequency picked out CMV carriers with the relevant HLA.

TCRdb recomputed calls from the reads with MiXCR, one row per CDR3 protein. Among 250,000 to 300,000 distinct CDR3 sequences listed, about 20% were seen once. A remark on this clonotype: The antigen is not known.

The sample consisted of cultured PBMCs, taken from culture after CMV antigen stimulation. The TCR sequence derives from a human donor in good health (CMV status not recorded). Some clones in this sample may be carry-over from other donors' samples.

The CDR3 sequence: CASSENRKQFF. Here the CDR3 DNA reads TGCGCCAGCAGTGAAAACAGAAAGCAGTTCTTC. V usage is TRBV10-1 and J usage is TRBJ2-1; no clear D. This CDR3 spans 11 amino acids. Germline-derived CDR1 and CDR2 are WNHNN and SYGVQD (reference sequence). The germline V and J ends were trimmed by 3 bases and 11 bases, with 8 bases remaining between them.